The 10 T cell receptor beta chains reported below all come from one sample, sequenced in a study of post-analysis software for immune sequencing data. Findings of the study overall: Patients had higher frequencies than controls of about five TRBV segments, including TRBV5-6, TRBV5-1 and TRBV20-1.

These receptors are not linked to any known antigen. Carried by the TCR beta cDNA libraries were unique molecular identifiers. TCRdb ran MiXCR on the PCR reads and lists one entry per CDR3 protein. The table has 350,000 to 450,000 distinct CDR3 sequences, less than 40% seen once. The sample comprised blood. These receptors originate from a girl aged 10-17 years with multiple sclerosis.

This clonotype came up many times. The V gene is TRBV29-1, the J gene TRBJ2-7; no reliable D call. CDR3 length: 13 residues. Germline values: CDR1 SQVTM, CDR2 ANQGSEA. Between the trimmed V and J ends, which lost 1 base and 3 bases, there was a span of 10 bases. The DNA for the CDR3 is TGCAGCGTTGAAGCTCTTTCTGACTACGAGCAGTACTTC. Protein: CSVEALSDYEQYF.

The chain is built from TRBV29-1 and TRBJ2-7, with 9 positions matching TRBD1. The end of the DNA is better explained by TRBJ2-5, so the J call may be wrong. The germline V gene encodes CDR1 SQVTM and CDR2 ANQGSEA. The CDR3 has 14 residues. The CDR3 reads CSVVSTGGAETQYF. CDR3 sequence (DNA): TGCAGCGTTGTATCTACAGGGGGCGCGGAGACCCAGTACTTC.

The V and J genes are TRBV28 and TRBJ2-1, with 10 bases fitting TRBD1. This CDR3 contains 16 residues. Germline CDR1 reads MDHEN; CDR2 reads SYDVKM. V trimming: 5 bases; J trimming: 3 bases; junction bases outside the gene matches: 7. CDR3 sequence (DNA): TGTGCCAGCAGTCCCCCGGGACAGGGGAGCTACAATGAGCAGTTCTTC. Its protein product is CASSPPGQGSYNEQFF.

This CDR3 reads CASSVTFLRSNQPQHF. The DNA for the CDR3 is TGTGCCAGCAGTGTCACCTTTCTGCGGAGCAATCAGCCCCAGCATTTT. The genes are TRBV12-3 or TRBV12-4 and TRBJ1-5, with D unclear. This CDR3 contains 16 residues. Trimming stripped 5 bases from V and 1 base from J, with 15 bases between.

The chain uses TRBV7-2 and TRBJ1-2; TRBD1 is a possible D gene (6 bases). V gave up 1 base and J gave up 6 bases, with 24 bases separating them. Germline V gives CDR1 SGHTA, CDR2 FQGNSA. The CDR3 sequence is 18 residues long. Here the CDR3 reads CASSLVGRGSSMKNGYTF. In DNA, the CDR3 is TGTGCCAGCAGCTTAGTCGGCAGGGGTTCTAGTATGAAGAATGGCTACACCTTC.

This clonotype appeared many times. The genes are TRBV29-1 and TRBJ2-7; D might be TRBD2 (5 bases). CDR3 length equals 14 residues. Trimming removed 8 bases from V and 0 bases from J, with 17 bases in between. Germline assignment: CDR1 SQVTM and CDR2 ANQGSEA. The CDR3 DNA follows: TGCAGCATTGCCACCAGCGGTAGCTCCTACGAGCAGTACTTC. Residues: CSIATSGSSYEQYF.

The rearrangement joins TRBV6-5 to TRBJ2-5, with 8 nucleotides matching TRBD2. This CDR3 is 15 amino acids long. V was clipped by 2 bases and J by 1 base; unmatched bases: 3. Germline CDR1 reads MNHEY; CDR2 reads SVGAGI. CDR3 sequence: CASSYASGFQETQYF. CDR3 in DNA: TGTGCCAGCAGTTACGCTAGCGGGTTCCAAGAGACCCAGTACTTC.

The rearrangement joins TRBV11-2 to TRBJ1-4; D call uncertain. The V gene's germline CDR1 is SGHAT and CDR2 FQNNGV. This CDR3 is built from 15 residues. V was cut by 5 bases and J by 8 bases, with 18 bases left in between. CDR3 protein: CASSPVLGFGEKLFF. Here the CDR3 DNA reads TGTGCCAGCAGCCCTGTACTGGGGTTTGGAGAAAAACTGTTTTTT. The full variable domain, completed using reference TRBV11-2 and TRBJ1-4, is EAGVAQSPRYKIIEKRQSVAFWCNPISGHATLYWYQQILGQGPKLLIQFQNNGVVDDSQLPKDRFSAERLKGVDSTLKIQPAKLEDSAVYLCASSPVLGFGEKLFFGSGTQLSVL.

In this sample, this clonotype turned up a few times. The chain uses TRBV3-1 and TRBJ1-2; no reliable D call. The CDR3 runs 12 residues. Germline V gene sequence: CDR1 LGHDT, CDR2 YNNKEL (reference sequence). Trimming cost V 6 bases and J 2 bases, with 7 bases left between them. The CDR3: CASRDGNYGYTF. The CDR3 region has the DNA TGTGCCAGCAGGGACGGAAACTATGGCTACACCTTC.

The J gene is TRBJ2-1, the V gene TRBV4-1; no reliable D call. Germline assignment: CDR1 MGHRA and CDR2 YSYEKL. Trimming cost V 2 bases and J 8 bases, with 25 bases left between them. CDR3 length: 18 residues. The CDR3: CASSQYPPETQGADEQFF. CDR3 nucleotide sequence: TGCGCCAGCAGCCAATATCCCCCAGAGACTCAAGGAGCCGATGAGCAGTTCTTC.